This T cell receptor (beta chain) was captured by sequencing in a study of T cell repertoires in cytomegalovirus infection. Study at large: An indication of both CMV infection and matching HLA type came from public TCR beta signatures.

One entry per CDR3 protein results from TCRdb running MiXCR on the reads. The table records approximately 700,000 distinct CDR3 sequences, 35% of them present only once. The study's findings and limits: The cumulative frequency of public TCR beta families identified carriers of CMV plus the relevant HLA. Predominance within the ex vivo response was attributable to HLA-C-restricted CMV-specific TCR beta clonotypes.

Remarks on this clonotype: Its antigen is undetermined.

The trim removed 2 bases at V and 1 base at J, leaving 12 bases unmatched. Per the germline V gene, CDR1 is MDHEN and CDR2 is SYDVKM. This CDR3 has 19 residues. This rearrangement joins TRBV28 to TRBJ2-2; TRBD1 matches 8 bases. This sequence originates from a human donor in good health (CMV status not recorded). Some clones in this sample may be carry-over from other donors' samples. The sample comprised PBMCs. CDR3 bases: TGTGCCAGCAGTTTACGGACAGGGCGGGCCGCGATGAACACCGGGGAGCTGTTTTTT. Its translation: CASSLRTGRAAMNTGELFF.